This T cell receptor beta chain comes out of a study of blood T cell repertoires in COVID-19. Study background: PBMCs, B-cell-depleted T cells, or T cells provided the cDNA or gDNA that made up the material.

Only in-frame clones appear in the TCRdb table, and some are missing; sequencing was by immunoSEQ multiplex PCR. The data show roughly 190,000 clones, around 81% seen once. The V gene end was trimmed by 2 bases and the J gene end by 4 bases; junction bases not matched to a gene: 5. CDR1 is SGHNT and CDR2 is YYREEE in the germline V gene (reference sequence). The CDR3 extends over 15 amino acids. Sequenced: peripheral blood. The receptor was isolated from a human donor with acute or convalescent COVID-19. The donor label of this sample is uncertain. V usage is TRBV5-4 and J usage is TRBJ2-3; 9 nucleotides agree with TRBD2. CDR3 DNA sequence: TGTGCCAGCAGCTTACCGGGACTAGCCTCAGATACGCAGTATTTT. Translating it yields CASSLPGLASDTQYF. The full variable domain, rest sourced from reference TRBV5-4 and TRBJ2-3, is ETGVTQSPTHLIKTRGQQVTLRCSSQSGHNTVSWYQQALGQGPQFIFQYYREEENGRGNFPPRFSGLQFPNYSSELNVNALELDDSALYLCASSLPGLASDTQYFGPGTRLTVL.